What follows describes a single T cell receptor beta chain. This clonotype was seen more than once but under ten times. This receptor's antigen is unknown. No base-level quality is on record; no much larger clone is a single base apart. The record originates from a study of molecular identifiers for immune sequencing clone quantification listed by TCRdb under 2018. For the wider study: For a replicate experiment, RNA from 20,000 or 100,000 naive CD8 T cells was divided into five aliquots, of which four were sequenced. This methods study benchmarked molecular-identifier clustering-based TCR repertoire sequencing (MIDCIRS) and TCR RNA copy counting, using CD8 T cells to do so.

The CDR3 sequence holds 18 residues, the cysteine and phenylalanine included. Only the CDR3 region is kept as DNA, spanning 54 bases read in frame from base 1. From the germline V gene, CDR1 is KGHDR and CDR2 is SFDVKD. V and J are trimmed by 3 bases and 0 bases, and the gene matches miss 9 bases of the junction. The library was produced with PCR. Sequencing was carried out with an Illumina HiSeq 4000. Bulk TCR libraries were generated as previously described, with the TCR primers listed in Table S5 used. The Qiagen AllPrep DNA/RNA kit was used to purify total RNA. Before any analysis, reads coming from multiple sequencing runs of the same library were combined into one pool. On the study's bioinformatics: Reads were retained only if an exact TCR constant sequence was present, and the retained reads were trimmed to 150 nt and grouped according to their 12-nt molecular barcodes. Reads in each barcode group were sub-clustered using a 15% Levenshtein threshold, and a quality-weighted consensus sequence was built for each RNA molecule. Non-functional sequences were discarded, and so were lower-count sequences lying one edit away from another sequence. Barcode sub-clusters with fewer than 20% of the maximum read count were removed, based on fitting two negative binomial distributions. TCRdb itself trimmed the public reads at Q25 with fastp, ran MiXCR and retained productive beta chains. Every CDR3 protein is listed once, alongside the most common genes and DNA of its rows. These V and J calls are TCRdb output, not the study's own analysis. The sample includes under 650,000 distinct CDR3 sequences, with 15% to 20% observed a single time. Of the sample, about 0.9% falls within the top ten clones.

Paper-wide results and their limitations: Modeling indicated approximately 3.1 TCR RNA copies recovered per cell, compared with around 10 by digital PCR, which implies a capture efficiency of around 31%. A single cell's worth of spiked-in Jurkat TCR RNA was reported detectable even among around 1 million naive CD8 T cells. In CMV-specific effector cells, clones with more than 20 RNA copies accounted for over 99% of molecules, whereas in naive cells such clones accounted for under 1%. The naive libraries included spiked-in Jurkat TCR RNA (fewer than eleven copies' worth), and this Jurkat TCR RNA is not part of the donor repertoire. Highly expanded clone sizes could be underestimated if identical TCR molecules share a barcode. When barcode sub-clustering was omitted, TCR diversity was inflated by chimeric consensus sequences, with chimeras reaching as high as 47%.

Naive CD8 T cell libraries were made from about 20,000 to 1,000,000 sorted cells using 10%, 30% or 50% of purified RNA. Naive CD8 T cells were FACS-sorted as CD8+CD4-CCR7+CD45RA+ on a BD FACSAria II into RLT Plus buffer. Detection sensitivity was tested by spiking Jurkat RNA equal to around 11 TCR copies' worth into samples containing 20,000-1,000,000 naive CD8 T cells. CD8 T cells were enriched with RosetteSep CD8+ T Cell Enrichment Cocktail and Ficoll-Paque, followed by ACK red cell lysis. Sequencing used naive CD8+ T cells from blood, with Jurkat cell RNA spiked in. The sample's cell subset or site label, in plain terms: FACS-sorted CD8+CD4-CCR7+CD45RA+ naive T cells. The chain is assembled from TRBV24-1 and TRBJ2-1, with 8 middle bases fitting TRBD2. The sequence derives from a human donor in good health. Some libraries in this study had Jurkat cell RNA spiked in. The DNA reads TGTGCCACCAGTGATCCCGCGGCCACTAGCGGCTCCTACAATGAGCAGTTCTTC. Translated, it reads CATSDPAATSGSYNEQFF.